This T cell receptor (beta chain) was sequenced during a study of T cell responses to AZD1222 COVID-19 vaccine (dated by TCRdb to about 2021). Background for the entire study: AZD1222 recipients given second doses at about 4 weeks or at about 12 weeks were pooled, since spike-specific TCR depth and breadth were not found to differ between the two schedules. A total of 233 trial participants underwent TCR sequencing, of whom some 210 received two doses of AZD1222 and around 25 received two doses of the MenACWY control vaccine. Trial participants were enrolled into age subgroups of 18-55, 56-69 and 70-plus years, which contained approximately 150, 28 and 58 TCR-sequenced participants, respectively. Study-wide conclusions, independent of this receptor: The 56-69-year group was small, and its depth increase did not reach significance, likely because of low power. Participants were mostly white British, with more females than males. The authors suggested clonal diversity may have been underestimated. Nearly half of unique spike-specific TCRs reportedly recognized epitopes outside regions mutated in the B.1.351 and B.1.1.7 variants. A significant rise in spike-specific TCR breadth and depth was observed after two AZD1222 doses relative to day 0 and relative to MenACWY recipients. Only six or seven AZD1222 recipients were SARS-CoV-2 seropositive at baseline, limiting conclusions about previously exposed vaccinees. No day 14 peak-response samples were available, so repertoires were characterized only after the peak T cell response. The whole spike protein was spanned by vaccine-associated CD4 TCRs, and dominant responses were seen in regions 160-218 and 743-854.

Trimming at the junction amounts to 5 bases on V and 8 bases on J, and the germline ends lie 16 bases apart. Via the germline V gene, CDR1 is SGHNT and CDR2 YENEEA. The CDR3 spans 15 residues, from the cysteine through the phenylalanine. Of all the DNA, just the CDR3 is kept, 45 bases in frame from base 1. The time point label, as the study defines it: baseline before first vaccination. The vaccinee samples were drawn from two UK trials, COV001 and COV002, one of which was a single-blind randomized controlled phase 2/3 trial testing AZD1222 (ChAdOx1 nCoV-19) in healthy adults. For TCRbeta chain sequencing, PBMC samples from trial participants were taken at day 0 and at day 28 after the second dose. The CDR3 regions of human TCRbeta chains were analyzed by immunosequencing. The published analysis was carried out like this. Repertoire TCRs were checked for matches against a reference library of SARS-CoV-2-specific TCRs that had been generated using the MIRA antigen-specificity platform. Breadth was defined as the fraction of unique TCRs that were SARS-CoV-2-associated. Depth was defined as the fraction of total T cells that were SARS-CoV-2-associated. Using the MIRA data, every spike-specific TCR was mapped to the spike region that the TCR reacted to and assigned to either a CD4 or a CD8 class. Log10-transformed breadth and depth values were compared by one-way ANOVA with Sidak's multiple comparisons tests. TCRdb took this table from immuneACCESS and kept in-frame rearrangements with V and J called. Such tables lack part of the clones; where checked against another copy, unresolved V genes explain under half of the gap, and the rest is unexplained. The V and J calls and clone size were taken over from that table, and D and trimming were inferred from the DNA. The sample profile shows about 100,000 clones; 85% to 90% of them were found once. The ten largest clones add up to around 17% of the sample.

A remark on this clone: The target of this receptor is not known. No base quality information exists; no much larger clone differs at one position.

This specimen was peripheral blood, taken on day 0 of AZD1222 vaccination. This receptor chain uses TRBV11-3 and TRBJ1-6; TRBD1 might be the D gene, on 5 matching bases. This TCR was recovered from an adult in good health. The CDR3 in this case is CASSSTAGRDSPLHF. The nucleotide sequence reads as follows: TGTGCCAGCAGCAGCACCGCAGGGAGGGATTCACCCCTCCACTTT. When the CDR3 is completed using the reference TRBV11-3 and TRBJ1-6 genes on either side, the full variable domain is EAGVVQSPRYKIIEKKQPVAFWCNPISGHNTLYWYLQNLGQGPELLIRYENEEAVDDSQLPKDRFSAERLKGVDSTLKIQPAELGDSAVYLCASSSTAGRDSPLHFGNGTRLTVT.